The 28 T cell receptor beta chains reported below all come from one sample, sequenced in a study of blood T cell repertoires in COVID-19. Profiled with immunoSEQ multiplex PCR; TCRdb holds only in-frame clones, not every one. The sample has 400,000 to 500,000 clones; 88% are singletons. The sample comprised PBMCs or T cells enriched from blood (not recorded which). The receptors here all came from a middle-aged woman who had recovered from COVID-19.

CDR3 sequence: CASSKRGTSGKEQFF. DNA for the CDR3: TGTGCCAGTAGCAAAAGAGGGACTAGCGGGAAGGAGCAGTTCTTC. The rearrangement joins TRBV19 to TRBJ2-1; 13 nucleotides agree with TRBD2. The ends lost 6 bases at V and 10 bases at J; junction bases unmatched: 9. Germline CDR1 reads LNHDA; CDR2 reads SQIVND (reference sequence). The CDR3 covers 15 residues.

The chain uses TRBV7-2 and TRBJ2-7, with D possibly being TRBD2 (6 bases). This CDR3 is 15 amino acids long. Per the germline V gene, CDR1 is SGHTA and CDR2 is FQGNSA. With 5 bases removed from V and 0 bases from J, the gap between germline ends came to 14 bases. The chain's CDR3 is CASSTTRPLSYEQYF. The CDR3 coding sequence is TGTGCCAGCAGCACGACTAGACCTCTCTCCTACGAGCAGTACTTC.

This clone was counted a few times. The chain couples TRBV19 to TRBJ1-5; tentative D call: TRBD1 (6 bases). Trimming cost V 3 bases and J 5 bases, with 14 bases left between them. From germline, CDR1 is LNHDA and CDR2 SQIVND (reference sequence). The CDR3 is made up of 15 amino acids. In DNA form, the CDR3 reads TGTGCCAGTAGTATCCCACAGGGTTTCCATCAGCCCCAGCATTTT. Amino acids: CASSIPQGFHQPQHF.

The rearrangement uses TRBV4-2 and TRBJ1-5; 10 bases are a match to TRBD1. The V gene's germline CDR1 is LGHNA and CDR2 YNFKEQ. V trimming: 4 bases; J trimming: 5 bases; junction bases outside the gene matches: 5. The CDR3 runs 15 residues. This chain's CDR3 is CASSRHGTGDQPQHF. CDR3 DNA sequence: TGTGCCAGCAGCCGCCACGGGACAGGGGATCAGCCCCAGCATTTT.

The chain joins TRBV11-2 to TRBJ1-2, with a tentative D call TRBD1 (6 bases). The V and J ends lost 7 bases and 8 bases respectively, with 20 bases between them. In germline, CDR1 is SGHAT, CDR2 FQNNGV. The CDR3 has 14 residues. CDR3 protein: CASTLHREIRGYTF. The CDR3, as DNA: TGTGCCAGCACCCTGCACAGGGAAATAAGGGGCTACACCTTC.

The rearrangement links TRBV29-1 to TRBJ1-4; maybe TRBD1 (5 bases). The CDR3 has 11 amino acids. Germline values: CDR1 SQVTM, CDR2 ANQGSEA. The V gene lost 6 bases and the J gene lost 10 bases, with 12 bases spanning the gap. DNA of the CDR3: TGCAGCGTCGTGACAAGGGGAAAACTGTTTTTT. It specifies CSVVTRGKLFF.

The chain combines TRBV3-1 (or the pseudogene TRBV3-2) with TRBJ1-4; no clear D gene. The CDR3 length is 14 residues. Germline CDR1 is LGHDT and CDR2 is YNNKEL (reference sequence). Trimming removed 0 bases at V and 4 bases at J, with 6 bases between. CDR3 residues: CASSQDRFNEKLFF. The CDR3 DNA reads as TGTGCCAGCAGCCAAGACAGGTTTAATGAAAAACTGTTTTTT.

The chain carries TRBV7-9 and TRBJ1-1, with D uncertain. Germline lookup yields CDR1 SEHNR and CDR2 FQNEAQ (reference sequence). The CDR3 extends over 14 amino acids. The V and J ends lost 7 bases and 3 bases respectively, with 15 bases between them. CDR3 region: CASTHPLSDTEAFF. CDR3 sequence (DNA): TGTGCCAGCACGCACCCGCTTTCGGACACTGAAGCTTTCTTT.

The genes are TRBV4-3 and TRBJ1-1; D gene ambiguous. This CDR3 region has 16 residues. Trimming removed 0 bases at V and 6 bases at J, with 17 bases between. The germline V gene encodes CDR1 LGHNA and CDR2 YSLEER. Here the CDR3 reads CASSQDLEGGLAEAFF. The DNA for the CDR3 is TGCGCCAGCAGCCAAGATCTAGAGGGTGGGTTGGCTGAAGCTTTCTTT.

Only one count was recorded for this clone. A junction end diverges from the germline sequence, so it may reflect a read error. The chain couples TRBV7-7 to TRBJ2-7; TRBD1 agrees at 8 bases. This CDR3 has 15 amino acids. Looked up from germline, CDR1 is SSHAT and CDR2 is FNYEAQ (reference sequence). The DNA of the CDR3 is TGTGCTAGCAGCTTAGATAGGACAGGGTCCCACGAGCAGTACTTC. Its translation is CASSLDRTGSHEQYF.

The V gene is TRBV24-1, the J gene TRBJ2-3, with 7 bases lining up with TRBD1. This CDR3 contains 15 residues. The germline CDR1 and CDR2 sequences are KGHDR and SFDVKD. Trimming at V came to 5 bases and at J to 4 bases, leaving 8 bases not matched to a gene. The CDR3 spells CATSVTGAIADTQYF. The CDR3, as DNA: TGTGCCACCAGTGTAACAGGGGCAATTGCAGATACGCAGTATTTT.

In DNA form, the CDR3 reads TGTGCCAGCGGCTCTAGCGGCCCCTACAATGAGCAGTTCTTC. Amino acid sequence: CASGSSGPYNEQFF. The V and J genes are TRBV7-9 and TRBJ2-1; 7 nucleotides align to TRBD2. Per the germline V gene, CDR1 is SEHNR and CDR2 is FQNEAQ (reference sequence). The CDR3 runs to 14 residues. The J segment lost 2 bases and the V segment lost 8 bases, leaving 6 bases of the junction unmatched.

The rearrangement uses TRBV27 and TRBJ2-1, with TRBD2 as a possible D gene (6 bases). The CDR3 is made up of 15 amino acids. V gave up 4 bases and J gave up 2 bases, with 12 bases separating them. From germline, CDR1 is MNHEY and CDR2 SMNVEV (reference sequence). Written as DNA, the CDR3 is TGTGCCAGCAGTTCAATTGGGACTCCCTACAATGAGCAGTTCTTC. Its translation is CASSSIGTPYNEQFF.

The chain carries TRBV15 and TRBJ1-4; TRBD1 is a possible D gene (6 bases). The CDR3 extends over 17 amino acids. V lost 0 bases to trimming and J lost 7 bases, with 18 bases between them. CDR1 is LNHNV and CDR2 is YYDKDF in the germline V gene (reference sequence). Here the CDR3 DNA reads TGTGCCACCAGCAGAGATCGCTTGGCAGGGGCGATTGAAAAACTGTTTTTT. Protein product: CATSRDRLAGAIEKLFF.

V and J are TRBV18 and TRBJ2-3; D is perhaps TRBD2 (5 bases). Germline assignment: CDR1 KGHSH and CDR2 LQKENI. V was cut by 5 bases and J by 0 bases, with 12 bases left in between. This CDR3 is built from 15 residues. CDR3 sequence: CASSGTSGSTDTQYF. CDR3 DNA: TGTGCCAGCTCAGGTACTAGTGGGAGCACAGATACGCAGTATTTT.

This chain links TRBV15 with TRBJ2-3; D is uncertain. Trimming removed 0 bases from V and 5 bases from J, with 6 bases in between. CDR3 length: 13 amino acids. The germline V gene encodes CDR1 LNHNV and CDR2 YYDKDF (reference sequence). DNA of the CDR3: TGTGCCACCAGCAGAGATGTCGGAGATACGCAGTATTTT. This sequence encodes CATSRDVGDTQYF.

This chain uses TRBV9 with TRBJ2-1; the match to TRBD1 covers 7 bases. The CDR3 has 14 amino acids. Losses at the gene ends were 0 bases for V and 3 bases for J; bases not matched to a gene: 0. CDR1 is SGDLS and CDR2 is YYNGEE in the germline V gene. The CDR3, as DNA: TGTGCCAGCAGCGTAGGGGACAGCTACAATGAGCAGTTCTTC. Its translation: CASSVGDSYNEQFF.

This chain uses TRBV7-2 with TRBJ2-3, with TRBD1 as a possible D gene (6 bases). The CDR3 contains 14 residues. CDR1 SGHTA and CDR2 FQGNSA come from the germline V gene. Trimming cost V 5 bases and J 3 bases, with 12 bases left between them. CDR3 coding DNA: TGTGCCAGCAGCGTCAGGGGTATGACAGATACGCAGTATTTT. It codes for CASSVRGMTDTQYF.

CDR3 region: CASSSRVSAQHF. As DNA, the CDR3 is TGTGCCAGTAGTAGCAGGGTTTCAGCCCAGCATTTT. The V and J genes are TRBV19 and TRBJ1-5, with D possibly TRBD1 on 5 matching bases. In germline, CDR1 is LNHDA, CDR2 SQIVND (reference sequence). The CDR3 has 12 residues. V was pared by 4 bases and J by 11 bases, with 12 bases between. Looking up the rest from reference TRBV19 and TRBJ1-5 gives the full variable domain: DGGITQSPKYLFRKEGQNVTLSCEQNLNHDAMYWYRQDPGQGLRLIYYSQIVNDFQKGDIAEGYSVSREKKESFPLTVTSAQKNPTAFYLCASSSRVSAQHFGDGTRLSIL.

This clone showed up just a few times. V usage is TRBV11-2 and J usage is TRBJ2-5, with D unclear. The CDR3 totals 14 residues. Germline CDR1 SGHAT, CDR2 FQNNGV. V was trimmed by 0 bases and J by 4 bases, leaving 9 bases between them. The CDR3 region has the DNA TGTGCCAGCAGCTTAGAAAGCAGAGGAGAGACCCAGTACTTC. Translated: CASSLESRGETQYF.

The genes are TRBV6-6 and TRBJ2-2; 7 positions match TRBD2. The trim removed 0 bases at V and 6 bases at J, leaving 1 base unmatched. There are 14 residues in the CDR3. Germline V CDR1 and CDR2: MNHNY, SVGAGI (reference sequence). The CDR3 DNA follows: TGTGCCAGCAGTTACTCAACTAGCGCCGGGGAGCTGTTTTTT. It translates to CASSYSTSAGELFF.

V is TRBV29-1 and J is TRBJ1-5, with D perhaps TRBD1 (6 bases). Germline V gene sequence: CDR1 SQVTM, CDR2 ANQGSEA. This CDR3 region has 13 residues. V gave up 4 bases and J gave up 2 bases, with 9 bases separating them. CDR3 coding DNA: TGCAGCGTTGTCTCAGGGGGCAATCAGCCCCAGCATTTT. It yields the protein CSVVSGGNQPQHF.

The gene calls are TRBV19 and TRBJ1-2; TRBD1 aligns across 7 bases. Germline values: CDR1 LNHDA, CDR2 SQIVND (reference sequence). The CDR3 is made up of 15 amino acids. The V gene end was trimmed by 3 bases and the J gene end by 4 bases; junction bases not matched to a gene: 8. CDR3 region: CASSMRDSIFYGYTF. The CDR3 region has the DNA TGTGCCAGTAGTATGAGGGACAGCATTTTCTATGGCTACACCTTC.

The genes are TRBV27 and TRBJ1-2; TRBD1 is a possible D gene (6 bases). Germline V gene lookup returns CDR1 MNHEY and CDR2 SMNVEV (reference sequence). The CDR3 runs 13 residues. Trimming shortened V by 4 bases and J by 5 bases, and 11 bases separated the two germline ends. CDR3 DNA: TGTGCCAGCAGTTCAGTCAGGGGATATGGCTACACCTTC. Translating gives CASSSVRGYGYTF.

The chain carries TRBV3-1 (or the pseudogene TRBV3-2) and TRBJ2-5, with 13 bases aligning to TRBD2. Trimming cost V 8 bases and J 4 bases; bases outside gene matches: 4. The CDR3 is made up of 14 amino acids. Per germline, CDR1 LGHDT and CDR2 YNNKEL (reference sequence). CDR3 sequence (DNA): TGTGCCAGCCGCGGACTAGCGGGAGCAGAGACCCAGTACTTC. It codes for CASRGLAGAETQYF.

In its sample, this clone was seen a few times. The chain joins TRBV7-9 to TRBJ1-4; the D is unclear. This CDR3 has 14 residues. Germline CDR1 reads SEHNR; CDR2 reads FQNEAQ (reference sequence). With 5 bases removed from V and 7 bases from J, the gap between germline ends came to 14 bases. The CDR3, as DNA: TGTGCCAGCAGCCTACGGGGTTCACTTGAAAAACTGTTTTTT. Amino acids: CASSLRGSLEKLFF.

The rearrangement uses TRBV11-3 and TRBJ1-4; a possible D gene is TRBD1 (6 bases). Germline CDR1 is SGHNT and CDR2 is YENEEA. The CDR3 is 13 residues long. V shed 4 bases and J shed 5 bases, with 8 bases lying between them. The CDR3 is CASSSGTNEKLFF. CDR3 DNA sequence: TGTGCCAGCAGCTCCGGGACAAATGAAAAACTGTTTTTT.

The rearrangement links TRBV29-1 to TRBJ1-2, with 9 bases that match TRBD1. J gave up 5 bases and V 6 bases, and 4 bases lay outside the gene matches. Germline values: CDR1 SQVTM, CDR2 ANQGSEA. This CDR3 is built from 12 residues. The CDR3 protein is CSVEDRGYGYTF. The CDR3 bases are TGCAGCGTCGAGGACAGGGGATATGGCTACACCTTC.